The source of this T cell receptor (beta chain) is a study of shared clonotypes between healthy human individuals. Study findings and constraints: Naive subsets tended to show greater estimated richness than memory subsets. Enrolling few donors narrowed the genetic and exposure-history diversity that was represented. Some naive CD4 clonotypes, around 4.9%, turned up in common across four donors.

This CDR3 is built from 14 residues. Germline CDR1 MNHNS, CDR2 SASEGT. The V and J ends lost 1 base and 2 bases respectively, with 9 bases between them. Clones were read by immunoSEQ multiplex PCR, and TCRdb kept only the in-frame ones, dropping some. The table shows 1.5 million to 1.9 million clones, with 98% occurring only once. Division of CD4+ cells produced a CD45RA+ naive subset and a CD45RA-negative memory subset. On this clone itself: What it recognizes is unknown.

The J gene is TRBJ2-7, the V gene TRBV6-1; no clear D. The sample comprised naive CD4+ T cells sorted from blood. Specified subset: CD45RA+ positively selected. The clonotype originates from a man younger than 45 in good health. CDR3 amino acids: CASSEDWSAYEQYF. CDR3 DNA: TGTGCCAGCAGTGAAGATTGGTCGGCCTACGAGCAGTACTTC.